Given below is one T cell receptor (beta chain) in context. Antigen specificity is unknown. The assay was immunoSEQ multiplex PCR, and TCRdb's table has in-frame clones only and misses some. The sample has some 170,000 clones, about 93% seen once. The data were obtained in a study of T cell responses to AZD1222 COVID-19 vaccine. The study's findings and limits: Per reports, nearly half of all spike-specific TCRs target regions that are unmutated in variants. No repertoire was sampled before or during the peak T cell response, only after it.

The sequences come from peripheral blood, collected 28 days after the second dose of the MenACWY control vaccine. The receptor was derived from an adult who received the MenACWY meningococcal vaccine as a control.

CDR3 amino acids: CASSIASSGVFTDTQYF. The CDR3, as DNA: TGTGCCAGTAGTATAGCGTCTAGCGGGGTCTTCACAGATACGCAGTATTTT. The chain links TRBV19 to TRBJ2-3; 9 bases are shared with TRBD2. This CDR3 region has 17 residues. V was pared by 1 base and J by 2 bases, with 7 bases of the junction left unmatched. Germline V gene data show CDR1 as LNHDA and CDR2 as SQIVND (reference sequence).